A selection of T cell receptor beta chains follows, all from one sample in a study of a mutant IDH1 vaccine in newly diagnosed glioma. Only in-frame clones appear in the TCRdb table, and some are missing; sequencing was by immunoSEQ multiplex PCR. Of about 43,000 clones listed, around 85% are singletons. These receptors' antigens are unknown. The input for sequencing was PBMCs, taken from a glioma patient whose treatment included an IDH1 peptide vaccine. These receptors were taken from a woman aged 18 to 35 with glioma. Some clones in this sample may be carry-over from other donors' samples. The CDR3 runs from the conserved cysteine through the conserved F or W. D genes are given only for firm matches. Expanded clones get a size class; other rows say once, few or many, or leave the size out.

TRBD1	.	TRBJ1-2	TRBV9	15	CASSEGTGGDYGYTF	TGTGCCAGCAGCGAGGGGACAGGGGGGGACTATGGCTACACCTTC
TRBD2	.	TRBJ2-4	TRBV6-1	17	CASSDLAGALAKNIQYF	TGTGCCAGCAGTGATCTAGCGGGAGCCCTAGCCAAAAACATTCAGTACTTC
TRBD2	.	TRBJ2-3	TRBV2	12	CASSDWSGNQYF	TGTGCCAGCAGTGACTGGAGCGGGAACCAGTATTTT
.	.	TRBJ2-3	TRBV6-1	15	CASSEASAVPATQYF	TGTGCCAGCAGTGAAGCATCGGCAGTCCCAGCTACGCAGTATTTT
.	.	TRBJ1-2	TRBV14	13	CASSPGGAYGYTF	TGTGCCAGCAGCCCCGGAGGGGCCTATGGCTACACCTTC
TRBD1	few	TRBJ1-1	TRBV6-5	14	CASSTTGRNTEAFF	TGTGCCAGCAGTACGACAGGGAGAAACACTGAAGCTTTCTTT
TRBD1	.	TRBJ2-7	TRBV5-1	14	CASSPQGADYEQYF	TGCGCCAGCAGCCCGCAGGGGGCAGATTACGAGCAGTACTTC
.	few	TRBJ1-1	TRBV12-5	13	CASGLGTIGEAFF	TGTGCTAGTGGTTTGGGGACCATTGGGGAAGCTTTCTTT
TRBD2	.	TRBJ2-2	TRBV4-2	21	CASSPPSFGGLAGVGTGELFF	TGTGCCAGCAGCCCGCCCAGCTTCGGGGGACTAGCGGGCGTAGGCACCGGGGAGCTGTTTTTT
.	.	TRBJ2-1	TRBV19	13	CASSLRVPNEQFF	TGTGCCAGTAGTCTCAGGGTTCCCAATGAGCAGTTCTTC
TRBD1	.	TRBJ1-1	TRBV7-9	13	CASSFRDRLEAFF	TGTGCCAGCAGCTTCCGGGACAGGCTTGAAGCTTTCTTT
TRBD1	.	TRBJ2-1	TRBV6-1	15	CASSAASNRGNEQFF	TGTGCCAGCAGCGCCGCCTCCAACAGGGGCAATGAGCAGTTCTTC
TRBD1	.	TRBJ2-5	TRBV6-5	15	CASSRDDRGHGTQYF	TGTGCCAGCAGCCGAGATGACAGGGGGCACGGGACCCAGTACTTC
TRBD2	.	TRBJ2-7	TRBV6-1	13	CASTAGVKGEQYF	TGTGCCAGCACCGCGGGGGTTAAGGGGGAGCAGTACTTC
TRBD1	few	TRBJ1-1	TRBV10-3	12	CAATGGGTEAFF	TGTGCCGCCACAGGGGGCGGAACTGAAGCTTTCTTT
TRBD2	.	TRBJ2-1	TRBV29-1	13	CSIPYGRVNEQFF	TGCAGCATTCCTTACGGGAGGGTCAATGAGCAGTTCTTC
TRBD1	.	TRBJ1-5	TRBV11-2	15	CASSATGGSNQPQHF	TGTGCCAGCAGCGCCACAGGGGGCAGCAATCAGCCCCAGCATTTT
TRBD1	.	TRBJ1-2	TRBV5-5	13	CASSIQGAFGYTF	TGTGCCAGCAGCATACAGGGGGCGTTTGGCTACACCTTC
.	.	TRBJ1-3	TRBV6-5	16	CASSYSRGAGGNTIYF	TGTGCCAGCAGTTACTCAAGGGGGGCTGGAGGAAACACCATATATTTT
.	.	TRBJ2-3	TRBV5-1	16	CASSLVWGDGTDTQYF	TGCGCCAGCAGCTTAGTCTGGGGGGATGGCACAGATACGCAGTATTTT
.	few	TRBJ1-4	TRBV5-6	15	CASSLEISGRQKLFF	TGTGCCAGCAGCTTGGAAATCTCCGGGAGGCAAAAACTGTTTTTT
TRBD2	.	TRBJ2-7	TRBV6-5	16	CASSLFPGLAAYEQYF	TGTGCCAGCAGTTTGTTCCCGGGACTAGCGGCATACGAGCAGTACTTC
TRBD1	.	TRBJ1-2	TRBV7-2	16	CASSLAALQGAGGYTF	TGTGCCAGCAGCTTAGCGGCTTTACAGGGGGCTGGAGGCTACACCTTC
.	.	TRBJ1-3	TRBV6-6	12	CASSFLGNTIYF	TGTGCCAGCAGTTTTTTAGGAAACACCATATATTTT
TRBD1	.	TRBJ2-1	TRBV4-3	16	CASSQDRTGGFYEQFF	TGCGCCAGCAGCCAAGATAGGACAGGGGGCTTTTATGAGCAGTTCTTC
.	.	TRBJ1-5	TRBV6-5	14	CASSSRRQYQPQHF	TGTGCCAGCAGTTCACGACGGCAATACCAGCCCCAGCATTTT
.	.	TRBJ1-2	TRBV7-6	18	CASSLQPGHWGGNYGYTF	TGTGCCAGCAGCTTACAGCCGGGACATTGGGGCGGTAACTATGGCTACACCTTC
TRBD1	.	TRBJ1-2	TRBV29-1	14	CSARPTGGSYGYTF	TGCAGCGCCCGCCCGACAGGGGGCAGCTATGGCTACACCTTC
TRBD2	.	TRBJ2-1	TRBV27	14	CASSLTSGSNEQFF	TGTGCCAGCAGTCTGACTAGCGGGAGTAATGAGCAGTTCTTC
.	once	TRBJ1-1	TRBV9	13	CASSPSGHTEAFF	TGTGCCAGCAGCCCCTCAGGGCACACTGAAGCTTTCTTT
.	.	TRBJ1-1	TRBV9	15	CASSVGGEFNTEAFF	TGTGCCAGCAGCGTAGGGGGGGAATTCAACACTGAAGCTTTCTTT
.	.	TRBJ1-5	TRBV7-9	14	CASSLYGSNQPQHF	TGTGCCAGCAGCTTATATGGTAGCAATCAGCCCCAGCATTTT
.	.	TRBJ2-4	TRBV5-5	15	CASSLSPLAKNIQYF	TGTGCCAGCAGCTTGAGCCCCCTAGCCAAAAACATTCAGTACTTC
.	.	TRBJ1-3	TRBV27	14	CASSFSLSGNTIYF	TGTGCCAGCAGTTTTTCGCTCTCTGGAAACACCATATATTTT
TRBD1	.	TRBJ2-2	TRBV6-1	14	CASDETGYTGELFF	TGTGCCAGCGATGAGACAGGGTACACCGGGGAGCTGTTTTTT
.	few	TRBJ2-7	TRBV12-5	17	CASGLQPPGPGGRMQYF	TGTGCTAGTGGTTTGCAACCACCGGGACCCGGGGGCCGCATGCAGTACTTC
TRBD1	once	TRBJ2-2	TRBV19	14	CASSSPTGAGELFF	TGTGCCAGTAGTAGCCCGACAGGGGCCGGGGAGCTGTTTTTT
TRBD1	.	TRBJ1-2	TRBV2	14	CASSETGAGGGYTF	TGTGCCAGCAGTGAGACAGGGGCAGGGGGTGGCTACACCTTC
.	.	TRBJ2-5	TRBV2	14	CASTTGPLGVTQYF	TGTGCCAGCACCACGGGACCGCTAGGGGTGACCCAGTACTTC
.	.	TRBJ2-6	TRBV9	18	CASSAEGGPLSGANVLTF	TGTGCCAGCAGCGCCGAGGGGGGGCCCCTCTCTGGGGCCAACGTCCTGACTTTC
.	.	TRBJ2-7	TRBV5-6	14	CASSFPIGGYEQYF	TGTGCCAGCAGCTTTCCCATAGGCGGGTACGAGCAGTACTTC
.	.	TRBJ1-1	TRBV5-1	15	CASSLIGGQSTEAFF	TGCGCCAGCAGCTTGATCGGCGGGCAGAGCACTGAAGCTTTCTTT